The sequence of this TCR beta chain was determined in a study of T cell changes during pregnancy in multiple sclerosis. This CDR3 is 13 amino acids long. In germline, CDR1 is SGHNT, CDR2 YYREEE (reference sequence). Trimming took off 0 bases at V and 3 bases at J, with 6 bases between the two ends. Here immunoSEQ multiplex PCR was the method, and the copy in TCRdb shows in-frame clones only, minus some. This table has roughly 38,000 clones, roughly 91% appearing once. This TCR was recovered from a female donor with multiple sclerosis, enrolled in a pregnancy study. The chain employs TRBV5-4 and TRBJ1-2, with D possibly being TRBD1 (6 bases). Sequencing was performed on CD4+ T cells from peripheral blood mononuclear cells, taken in the third trimester of pregnancy. The CDR3 loop is CASSLDRDYGYTF. The CDR3 DNA reads as TGTGCCAGCAGCTTGGACAGGGACTATGGCTACACCTTC.